This is a list of T cell receptor beta chains from one sample in a study of shared clonotypes between healthy human individuals. TCRdb keeps only in-frame clones here, not all; method: immunoSEQ multiplex PCR. In the table there are roughly 1,500,000 clones, less than 99% of which are singletons. Sequenced input: naive CD4+ T cells sorted from blood. Source of these receptors: a man aged 25 to 40 in good health. CDR3s include the opening cysteine and the closing phenylalanine or tryptophan. The D gene is left open where the match is weak. Rows give clone size only sometimes, using once, few, many, or a class for an expanded clone.

-	-	TRBJ2-2	TRBV9	TGTGCCAGCAGCGTAGTGCCCGGGGGAGAGACCGGGGAGCTGTTTTTT	CASSVVPGGETGELFF
once	-	TRBJ2-7	TRBV6-5	TGTGCCAGCAGTTACGCAGTTCGGACAGCGGAGCAGTACTTC	CASSYAVRTAEQYF
-	TRBD2	TRBJ2-1	TRBV5-1	TGCGCCAGCAGCTTTGGACTAGCGGGTTCCCTCGGTGAGCAGTTCTTC	CASSFGLAGSLGEQFF
-	-	TRBJ2-5	TRBV6-5	TGTGCCAGCAGTTTGGAGGAGACCCAGTACTTC	CASSLEETQYF
-	-	TRBJ2-7	TRBV27	TGTGCCAGCAGTCCACAAATCGTCCACGAGCAGTACTTC	CASSPQIVHEQYF
-	TRBD2	TRBJ2-3	TRBV10-1	TGCGCCAGCAGTGAGAGTCGGGTAGCGGGGGTCACAGATACGCAGTATTTT	CASSESRVAGVTDTQYF
-	-	TRBJ1-5	TRBV2	TGTGCCAGCAGTGAGGCGGGATTCGGGAATCAGCCCCAGCATTTT	CASSEAGFGNQPQHF
-	-	TRBJ2-7	TRBV27	TGTGCCAGCACCCGCTGGACAGCCCCTGTACACGAGCAGTACTTC	CASTRWTAPVHEQYF
-	-	TRBJ2-3	TRBV10-3	TGTGCCATCGGTAAGAAAGAAGGGACAGATACGCAGTATTTT	CAIGKKEGTDTQYF
once	-	TRBJ1-2	TRBV27	TGTGCCAGCAGTTTATCGATTACACGGACCCTGGGCTACACCTTC	CASSLSITRTLGYTF
-	TRBD1	TRBJ2-1	TRBV7-3	TGTGCCAGCAGCTTGGACAGGGCTTCCCATGAGCAGTTCTTC	CASSLDRASHEQFF
-	TRBD2	TRBJ2-7	TRBV2	TGTGCCAGCAGTGATTTACTTTTAGCGGGAGCTGTTTCGGAGCAGTACTTC	CASSDLLLAGAVSEQYF
-	-	TRBJ1-2	TRBV7-9	TGTGCCAGCAGCTTATATGCCGGCGGGACAATCTATGGCTACACCTTC	CASSLYAGGTIYGYTF
-	TRBD1	TRBJ1-2	TRBV5-6	TGTGCCAGCAGCTTTTATGAGACCGACAGGGGGTATGGCTACACCTTC	CASSFYETDRGYGYTF
-	-	TRBJ2-5	TRBV6-6	TGTGCCAGCAGTTCGTACCTTCAAGAGACCCAGTACTTC	CASSSYLQETQYF
-	-	TRBJ2-3	TRBV29-1	TGCAGCGTTGAGAACCTGGGAGATACGCAGTATTTT	CSVENLGDTQYF
-	-	TRBJ2-3	TRBV28	TGTGCCAGCACCCAAGGAGGGAATGCAGATACGCAGTATTTT	CASTQGGNADTQYF
-	-	TRBJ1-2	TRBV5-1	TGCGCCAGCAGCTTGGAGGGCACCATTAATGGCTACACCTTC	CASSLEGTINGYTF
-	-	TRBJ2-1	TRBV7-9	TGTGCCAGCAGCTTAGTTGGGTACAATGAGCAGTTCTTC	CASSLVGYNEQFF